This T cell receptor beta chain was sequenced during a study of blood T cell repertoires in COVID-19. Study-level information: Acute and convalescent COVID-19 samples came from the United States, Italy and Spain. The cDNA or gDNA used as material had been derived from T cells, B-cell-depleted T cells, or PBMCs.

Per the authors' pipeline: Amplification from reference gene primers served as the basis for estimated nucleated cell counts. TCRdb keeps only in-frame clones here, not all; method: immunoSEQ multiplex PCR. The V and J calls and the clone size are those of that table, but D and trimming were determined from the DNA. Of tens of thousands of clones listed, roughly 90% are singletons. V was clipped by 3 bases and J by 7 bases, with 19 bases between them. The germline V gene has CDR1 WSHSY and CDR2 SAAADI. The CDR3 consists of 16 residues. V gene TRBV10-2 combines with J gene TRBJ1-5; D is possibly TRBD1 (5 bases). The receptor was derived from an elderly man with acute or convalescent COVID-19. Sequencing was carried out using peripheral blood. CDR3 sequence: CASSDPRWDYGQPQHF. As DNA, the CDR3 is TGCGCCAGCAGTGACCCGAGGTGGGACTATGGCCAGCCCCAGCATTTT.